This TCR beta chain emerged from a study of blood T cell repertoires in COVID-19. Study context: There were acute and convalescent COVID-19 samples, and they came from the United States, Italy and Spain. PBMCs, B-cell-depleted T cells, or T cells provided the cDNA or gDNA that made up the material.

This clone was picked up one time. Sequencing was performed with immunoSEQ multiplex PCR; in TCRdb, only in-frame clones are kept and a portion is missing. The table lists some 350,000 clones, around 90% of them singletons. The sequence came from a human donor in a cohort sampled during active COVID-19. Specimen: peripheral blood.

CDR3 sequence reads: CASSLVTGAGTGELFF. Written as DNA, the CDR3 is TGCGCCAGCAGCTTGGTTACAGGAGCGGGCACCGGGGAGCTGTTTTTT. This chain links TRBV5-1 with TRBJ2-2; weak D call: TRBD2 (6 bases). Trimming left V 0 bases short and J 4 bases short, with 13 bases between. Germline values: CDR1 SGHRS, CDR2 YFSETQ. The CDR3 length is 16 residues.